Shown below are 14 T cell receptor beta chains from a single sample sequenced in a study of CD8 T cells in ankylosing spondylitis. TCRdb analysed the 5' RACE reads with MiXCR anew, one entry per CDR3 protein. The sample records under 450,000 distinct CDR3 sequences, roughly a sixth being singletons. Study-wide results and limits: A TCR beta motif of under 10 highly homologous variants appeared characteristic of ankylosing spondylitis blood.

No antigen has been identified for these receptors. Sequenced input: blood, either unsorted or a sorted T cell fraction (not recorded which). The receptor set was obtained from a male donor with ankylosing spondylitis.

The chain links TRBV19 to TRBJ1-5; TRBD1 matches 7 bases. V dropped 2 bases and J dropped 8; count of bases not matched to a gene: 9. CDR3 size: 15 residues. Germline lookup yields CDR1 LNHDA and CDR2 SQIVND (reference sequence). CDR3 loop: CASSIMGDRAKPQHF. The CDR3 coding sequence is TGTGCCAGTAGTATAATGGGGGACAGAGCTAAGCCCCAGCATTTT.

A remark on this clonotype: This may arise from a read error, as a much more abundant clone is one base away. The chain combines TRBV6-6 with TRBJ1-5; a weak D match, TRBD1 (5 bases). There are 13 residues in the CDR3. Trimming removed 6 bases at V and 2 bases at J, with 8 bases between. Per germline, CDR1 MNHNY and CDR2 SVGAGI (reference sequence). For the CDR3, the DNA is TGTGCCAGCAGGCGGGACGGCAATCAGCCCCAGCATTTT. Translated, it gives CASRRDGNQPQHF.

This clonotype was seen a few times. This chain uses TRBV6-5 with TRBJ1-5; 7 bases line up with TRBD1. Germline V gene lookup returns CDR1 MNHEY and CDR2 SVGAGI. This CDR3 contains 14 residues. The J segment lost 7 bases and the V segment lost 4 bases, leaving 7 bases of the junction unmatched. This CDR3 reads CASSSTGIRQPQHF. For the CDR3, the DNA is TGTGCCAGCAGTTCGACAGGGATTCGGCAGCCCCAGCATTTT.

The chain uses TRBV20-1 and TRBJ1-5; TRBD1 agrees at 11 bases. The CDR3 runs to 16 residues. Germline assignment: CDR1 DFQATT and CDR2 SNEGSKA (reference sequence). With 6 bases clipped from V and 8 bases from J, the junction kept 15 bases outside the gene matches. The CDR3 here is CSAESMGQGDQEPQHF. Written as DNA, the CDR3 is TGCAGTGCAGAGAGTATGGGACAGGGGGATCAAGAGCCCCAGCATTTT.

This clonotype came up many times. The chain couples TRBV12-3 or TRBV12-4 to TRBJ1-5, with 7 bases that match TRBD1. V dropped 5 bases and J dropped 1; count of bases not matched to a gene: 8. The CDR3 contains 16 residues. CDR3 nucleotides: TGTGCCAGCAGTCCTTTCGGGACAGAAAGCAATCAGCCCCAGCATTTT. Residues: CASSPFGTESNQPQHF.

The chain recombines TRBV3-1 with TRBJ1-4; D perhaps matches TRBD1 (6 bases). V lost 5 bases, J lost 7 bases, and 23 bases lay in between. Germline V gene sequence: CDR1 LGHDT, CDR2 YNNKEL (reference sequence). The CDR3 totals 17 residues. The CDR3 sequence: CASSSTRVGGRGEKLFF. In nucleotides, the CDR3 is TGTGCCAGCAGCTCTACCAGAGTTGGGGGCCGGGGTGAAAAACTGTTTTTT.

This clonotype was detected once. This sequence joins TRBV20-1 and TRBJ2-7; D might be TRBD1 (5 bases). Germline CDR1 DFQATT, CDR2 SNEGSKA (reference sequence). This CDR3 contains 15 residues. With 5 bases removed from V and 0 bases from J, the gap between germline ends came to 17 bases. The CDR3 reads CSAHRGQGSSYEQYF. The CDR3 nucleotides read TGCAGTGCTCACCGTGGGCAGGGAAGCTCCTACGAGCAGTACTTC.

The chain employs TRBV20-1 and TRBJ2-5; D is possibly TRBD1 (6 bases). CDR3 size: 14 residues. The V gene's germline CDR1 is DFQATT and CDR2 SNEGSKA (reference sequence). V lost 2 bases and J 4 bases, leaving 14 bases between the germline ends. The CDR3 sequence: CSARSRVGGETQYF. The CDR3 bases are TGCAGTGCTAGAAGCCGGGTAGGGGGAGAGACCCAGTACTTC.

Ten or more counts support this clonotype. The J gene is TRBJ1-1, the V gene TRBV12-3 or TRBV12-4, with no clear D. Trimming shortened V by 6 bases and J by 9 bases, and 11 bases separated the two germline ends. CDR3 length equals 11 residues. The CDR3 nucleotides are TGTGCCAGCAGCTCTGGACCGAAAGCTTTCTTT. This sequence encodes CASSSGPKAFF.

This clonotype has ten or more counts. The chain recombines TRBV5-1 with TRBJ2-7; 9 bases are shared with TRBD1. With V trimmed by 5 bases and J by 6 bases, 6 bases remained unmatched. Germline V lookup: CDR1 SGHRS, CDR2 YFSETQ. The CDR3 runs to 13 residues. CDR3 sequence (DNA): TGCGCCAGCAGAAGGGACAGGGATGGCGAGCAGTACTTC. This sequence encodes CASRRDRDGEQYF.

V and J are TRBV2 and TRBJ2-1; possibly TRBD2 for D (5 bases). Trimming shortened V by 7 bases and J by 10 bases, and 17 bases separated the two germline ends. The CDR3 extends over 13 amino acids. The germline V gene has CDR1 SNHLY and CDR2 FYNNEI. The DNA for the CDR3 is TGTGCCAGCAAGTTCCGGACTTTGCTCGAGCAGTTCTTC. This encodes CASKFRTLLEQFF.

The rearrangement links TRBV10-3 to TRBJ2-1, with a tentative D call TRBD2 (5 bases). V lost 4 bases and J 13 bases, leaving 14 bases between the germline ends. Germline CDR1 and CDR2: ENHRY and SYGVKD. This CDR3 is 12 amino acids long. The CDR3: CAISASLLPQFF. The CDR3 DNA is TGTGCCATCAGTGCTAGCCTCCTCCCCCAGTTCTTC.

J is TRBJ2-1 and V is TRBV5-1; 7 bases are a match to TRBD1. In germline, CDR1 is SGHRS, CDR2 YFSETQ. CDR3 length: 16 residues. The ends lost 0 bases at V and 4 bases at J; junction bases unmatched: 7. CDR3 loop: CASSLGGQSYYNEQFF. CDR3 bases: TGCGCCAGCAGCTTGGGGGGACAGTCATATTACAATGAGCAGTTCTTC.

V is TRBV7-2 and J is TRBJ2-3; D gene uncertain. The CDR3 spans 13 residues. Trimming removed 1 base from V and 5 bases from J, with 7 bases in between. Germline loops: CDR1 SGHTA, CDR2 FQGNSA. CDR3 amino acids: CASSLGSGDTQYF. Written as DNA, the CDR3 is TGTGCCAGCAGCTTAGGTTCCGGAGATACGCAGTATTTT.